This T cell receptor (beta chain) emerged from a study of blood T cells in healthy people across ages. Note on this clonotype: Because the CDR3's place on the DNA is in doubt, the DNA is left out and the CDR3 is given as listed by TCRdb.

A second PCR, run for about 7 to 11 cycles, used a sample-barcoded 5' primer plus a J-beta primer mix. A single record per CDR3 protein comes from TCRdb applying MiXCR to the 5' RACE reads. The sample includes 780,000 or so distinct CDR3 sequences, more than 20% of them seen just once. Germline values: CDR1 SGHNT, CDR2 YYREEE (reference sequence). 14 amino acids form the CDR3, both terminal residues included. This sample was also put to use in a study of T cells of mothers and their children. That investigation notes: Roughly 6 children and their three healthy Caucasian mothers were the donors. Sequencing got over 10 million TCR beta CDR3 reads from each mother and roughly 2.7 million from each child. Nobody spotted any persistent microchimeric T cell clones.

This chain uses TRBV5-4 with TRBJ2-1; TRBD1 is taken as the D call from the table, unchecked against the DNA. Specimen: blood. The receptor was derived from a boy between 5 and 17 years old in good health. CDR3 sequence: CASSLWGQGAFKFF.